In this sample, the clone carrying this T cell receptor (beta chain) turned up many times. TCRdb itself ran the 5' RACE reads through MiXCR, one entry per CDR3 protein. The table records tens of thousands of distinct CDR3 sequences, about 6.4% of them present only once. The source of the sample is a study of early T cells in non-severe SARS-CoV-2 infection. The V gene lost 1 base and the J gene lost 5 bases, with 9 bases spanning the gap. The CDR3 sequence is 14 residues long. Germline CDR1 is LNHDA and CDR2 is SQIVND (reference sequence). Sequencing was performed on whole blood, taken at baseline. The TCR comes from an adult who was a healthcare worker with PCR-confirmed SARS-CoV-2 infection or an uninfected control (not recorded which). The chain uses TRBV19 and TRBJ1-5, with D uncertain. The CDR3 sequence is CASSIGPWDQPQHF. The CDR3 DNA sequence: TGTGCCAGTAGTATAGGACCGTGGGATCAGCCCCAGCATTTT.